The present T cell receptor beta chain was sequenced within a study of Graves' ophthalmopathy and Graves' hyperthyroidism. The overall study: Peripheral blood sampling occurred at initial diagnosis, before any treatment.

Trimming left V 5 bases short and J 8 bases short, with 21 bases between. Germline values: CDR1 SGHAT, CDR2 FQNNGV. The CDR3 runs to 16 residues. Physicians reached a diagnosis by relying on clinical symptoms, serum thyroxine, TRAb, thyroid ultrasound and orbital computed tomography. PBMCs had their origin in fresh peripheral blood (roughly 10 ml). Investigators amplified TCR beta CDR3 regions from RNA transcripts. Second-round multiplex PCR followed a first-round RT-PCR using HTBI primers. TCRdb re-derived calls from the multiplex PCR reads in MiXCR, one entry per CDR3 protein. The sample holds about 200,000 distinct CDR3 sequences, 25% to 35% seen once. Worth noting for this clonotype: The antigen remains undetermined.

Study conclusions and caveats: Blood also contained most of the expanded thyroid clonotypes above 0.001 frequency.

Sequenced: peripheral blood. The chain recombines TRBV11-2 with TRBJ2-2; possibly TRBD1 for D (6 bases). The clonotype comes from a man between 50 and 59 years old with Graves' ophthalmopathy. DNA of the CDR3: TGTGCCAGCAGCACAACGGGTCCAGGGGACGGAGGGGAGCTGTTTTTT. Residues: CASSTTGPGDGGELFF.